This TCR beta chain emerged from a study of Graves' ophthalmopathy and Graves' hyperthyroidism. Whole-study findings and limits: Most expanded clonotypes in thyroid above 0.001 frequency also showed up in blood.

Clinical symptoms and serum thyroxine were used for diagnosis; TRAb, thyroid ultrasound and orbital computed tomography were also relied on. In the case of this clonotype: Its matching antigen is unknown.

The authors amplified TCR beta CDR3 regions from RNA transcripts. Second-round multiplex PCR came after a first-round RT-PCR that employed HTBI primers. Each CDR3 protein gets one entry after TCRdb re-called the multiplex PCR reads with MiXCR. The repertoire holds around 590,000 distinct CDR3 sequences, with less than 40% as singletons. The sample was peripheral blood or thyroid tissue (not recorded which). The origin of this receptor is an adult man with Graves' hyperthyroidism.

CDR3 amino acids: CASSSIQGTRSADTGELFF. For the CDR3, the DNA is TGTGCCAGCAGTTCAATACAGGGAACTCGGTCCGCTGACACCGGGGAGCTGTTTTTT. This rearrangement joins TRBV28 to TRBJ2-2, with D possibly being TRBD1 (6 bases). Trimming left V 4 bases short and J 3 bases short, with 24 bases between. In germline, CDR1 is MDHEN, CDR2 SYDVKM. The CDR3 is made up of 19 amino acids.